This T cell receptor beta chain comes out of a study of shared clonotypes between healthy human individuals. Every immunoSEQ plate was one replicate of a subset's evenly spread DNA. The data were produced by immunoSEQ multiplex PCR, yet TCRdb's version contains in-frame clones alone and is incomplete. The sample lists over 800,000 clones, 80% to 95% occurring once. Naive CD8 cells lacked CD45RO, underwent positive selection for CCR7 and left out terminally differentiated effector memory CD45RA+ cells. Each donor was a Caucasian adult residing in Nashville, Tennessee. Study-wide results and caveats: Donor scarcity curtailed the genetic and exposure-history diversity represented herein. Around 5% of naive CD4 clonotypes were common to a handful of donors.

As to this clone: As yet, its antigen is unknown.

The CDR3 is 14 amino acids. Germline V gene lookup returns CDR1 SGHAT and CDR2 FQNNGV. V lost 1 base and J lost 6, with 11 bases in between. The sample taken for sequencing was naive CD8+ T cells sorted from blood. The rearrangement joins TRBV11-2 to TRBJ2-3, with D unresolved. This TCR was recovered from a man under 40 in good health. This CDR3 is CASSLGPISDTQYF. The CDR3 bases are TGTGCCAGCAGCTTAGGGCCCATTTCGGATACGCAGTATTTT.